These T cell receptor beta chains were read from a single sample in a study of cytomegalovirus exposure and HLA in healthy donors. Clones were sequenced by immunoSEQ multiplex PCR, and TCRdb holds only the in-frame ones, with some missing. The sample has more than 150,000 clones, roughly 78% seen once. The sequenced material came from PBMCs. Receptor source: a girl aged 10-17 years in good health and CMV-seropositive. Each CDR3 is given with its conserved first and last residue. Each record gives: D gene, clone size, J gene, V gene, CDR3 DNA, CDR3 protein. D genes are given only for firm matches. Where a row states a size, it is once, few, many or the class of an expanded clone; other rows omit it.

TRBD1,NA,TRBJ1-1,TRBV6-6,TGTGCCAGCAGTTACGACAGGGATTACACTGAAGCTTTCTTT,CASSYDRDYTEAFF
TRBD1,NA,TRBJ2-7,TRBV10-3,TGTGCCATCAGACCCGACAGGGAGATCTACGAGCAGTACTTC,CAIRPDREIYEQYF
TRBD2,NA,TRBJ2-1,TRBV19,TGTGCCAGTAGTATGGCGCGGGGGGTTTACAATGAGCAGTTCTTC,CASSMARGVYNEQFF
NA,NA,TRBJ2-2,TRBV11-3,TGTGCCAGCAGCTTACTGCGTAACACCGGGGAGCTGTTTTTT,CASSLLRNTGELFF
NA,NA,TRBJ1-6,TRBV18,TGTGCCAGCTCACCACTCCCACAGGGTATCGATTCACCCCTCCACTTT,CASSPLPQGIDSPLHF
NA,NA,TRBJ1-3,TRBV19,TGTGCCAGTAGTATTGGTCACAGGGTGAACTTTGGAAACACCATATATTTT,CASSIGHRVNFGNTIYF
TRBD2,NA,TRBJ2-3,TRBV5-1,TGCGCCAGCAGCACACTAGCGGGTGACACAGATACGCAGTATTTT,CASSTLAGDTDTQYF
NA,NA,TRBJ1-4,TRBV6-1,TGTGCCAGCAGTGAAGCGCTTACAGGCAGTGAAAAACTGTTTTTT,CASSEALTGSEKLFF
NA,once,TRBJ2-3,TRBV5-4,TGTGCCAGCAGCCCGGGAGTTGGCACAGATACGCAGTATTTT,CASSPGVGTDTQYF
NA,few,TRBJ2-5,TRBV7-8,TGTGCCAGCAGCTTAGTTCGAGGCACTATGGAGACCCAGTACTTC,CASSLVRGTMETQYF
NA,NA,TRBJ2-2,TRBV7-8,TGTGCCAGCAGCTCCTTGGGGGGGGCGGGGAACACCGGGGAGCTGTTTTTT,CASSSLGGAGNTGELFF
NA,NA,TRBJ2-7,TRBV4-3,TGCGCCAGCAGCCCAGCCCGGGACTTCTACGAGCAGTACTTC,CASSPARDFYEQYF
TRBD2,NA,TRBJ2-7,TRBV29-1,TGCAGCGTTGAATTGCGGGGGTACGAGCAGTACTTC,CSVELRGYEQYF
TRBD2,once,TRBJ2-1,TRBV6-1,TGTGCCAGCAGTGGGCGGGGGGGATACAATGAGCAGTTCTTC,CASSGRGGYNEQFF
TRBD2,NA,TRBJ2-5,TRBV7-2,TGTGCCAGCAGCTTAGTTCCCCGGGGGGGACAAGAGACCCAGTACTTC,CASSLVPRGGQETQYF
TRBD1,few,TRBJ1-2,TRBV15,TGTGCCACCAGCAGATCCGGGACAGCTAACTATGGCTACACCTTC,CATSRSGTANYGYTF
TRBD1,NA,TRBJ1-4,TRBV15,TGTGCCACCAGCAGAGAAGGTCTTACAGGACAGGGCGGGGCAAAACTGTTTTTT,CATSREGLTGQGGAKLFF
NA,NA,TRBJ2-7,TRBV5-6,TGTGCCAGCAGCTTGGCCCAGATTTACTACGAGCAGTACTTC,CASSLAQIYYEQYF
NA,NA,TRBJ2-7,TRBV11-2,TGTGCCAGCAGCTTAGTCCCAGATGTGAAGCAGTACTTC,CASSLVPDVKQYF
NA,NA,TRBJ1-1,TRBV9,TGTGCCAGCAGCGTAGAGAGAAACACTGAAGCTTTCTTT,CASSVERNTEAFF
NA,NA,TRBJ2-7,TRBV10-1,TGCGCCAGCAGTGAGACGGCTAGCGTCTCCGAGCAGTACTTC,CASSETASVSEQYF
NA,NA,TRBJ2-1,TRBV6-5,TGTGCCAGCAGTCTGGCGGGGGCAACATACAATGAGCAGTTCTTC,CASSLAGATYNEQFF
TRBD1,few,TRBJ1-2,TRBV27,TGTGCCAGCAGTCCCGTTGGGACAGGGGGCCGGTATGGCTACACCTTC,CASSPVGTGGRYGYTF
TRBD2,few,TRBJ2-3,TRBV11-2,TGTGCCAGCAGCGCCTCCCCTAGCGGGGTATCCACAGATACGCAGTATTTT,CASSASPSGVSTDTQYF
NA,NA,TRBJ1-1,TRBV19,TGTGCCAGTAGCATGACAGGCAACACTGAAGCTTTCTTT,CASSMTGNTEAFF
NA,NA,TRBJ2-7,TRBV18,TGTGCCAGCTCACCAGAAAACTACATGGGCGAGCAGTACTTC,CASSPENYMGEQYF
NA,NA,TRBJ1-2,TRBV9,TGTGCCAGCAGCGCCGAAATAGGGGGCTATGGCTACACCTTC,CASSAEIGGYGYTF
TRBD1,NA,TRBJ1-5,TRBV9,TGTGCCAGCAGCGTAGGGGACAGAATCAATCAGCCCCAGCATTTT,CASSVGDRINQPQHF
TRBD2,NA,TRBJ2-1,TRBV5-4,TGTGCCAGCAGCAGGTCGGGGGGATCCTACAATGAGCAGTTCTTC,CASSRSGGSYNEQFF
TRBD2,NA,TRBJ2-1,TRBV7-9,TGTGCCAGCAGCGGCCTACCCGGGACTACCTACAATGAGCAGTTCTTC,CASSGLPGTTYNEQFF
TRBD2,NA,TRBJ2-3,TRBV5-1,TGCGCCAGCAGCTTGGTTGGCGGGGGGACAGATACGCAGTATTTT,CASSLVGGGTDTQYF
NA,NA,TRBJ1-4,TRBV4-3,TGCGCCAGCAGCCGTGGACAGTCAGAGGAAAAACTGTTTTTT,CASSRGQSEEKLFF
NA,NA,TRBJ2-2,TRBV2,TGTGCCAGCAACTCAGGGAACACCGGGGAGCTGTTTTTT,CASNSGNTGELFF